These T cell receptor beta chains were read from a single sample in a study of CD4 T cells in relation to SARS-CoV-2 and coronaviruses. TCRdb's table, derived via immunoSEQ multiplex PCR, lists solely in-frame clones and lacks some. The sample has about 55,000 clones, 75% to 90% seen once. The source material was memory CD4+ T cells from PBMCs. Receptors originate from a human donor in good health. Each CDR3 is given with its conserved first and last residue. A D gene is named only where the DNA matches it firmly. Where a row states a size, it is once, few, many or the class of an expanded clone; other rows omit it.

NA	once	TRBV2	TRBJ1-1	CASGQNRLVVPAFF	TGTGCCAGCGGTCAAAACAGGCTAGTTGTTCCGGCTTTCTTT
NA	NA	TRBV2	TRBJ2-3	CASRPSTSTDTQYF	TGTGCCAGCAGGCCATCCACTAGCACAGATACGCAGTATTTT
NA	NA	TRBV28	TRBJ2-4	CASSLLSGPGVKNIQYF	TGTGCCAGCAGTTTATTGTCGGGCCCTGGGGTTAAAAACATTCAGTACTTC
NA	few	TRBV21-1	TRBJ1-3	CASSKGRQSQSGNTIYF	TGTGCCAGCAGCAAAGGTAGGCAAAGCCAGTCTGGAAACACCATATATTTT
NA	NA	TRBV6-1	TRBJ2-2	CASSDTSVRELFF	TGTGCCAGCAGTGACACTAGTGTTCGGGAGCTGTTTTTT
NA	NA	TRBV18	TRBJ2-7	CASSPPAKSGSEQYF	TGTGCCAGCTCACCACCCGCCAAATCGGGGTCCGAGCAGTACTTC
TRBD1	NA	TRBV7-9	TRBJ1-1	CASSLGGQPNTEAFF	TGTGCCAGCAGCTTAGGGGGACAGCCGAACACTGAAGCTTTCTTT
TRBD2	NA	TRBV14	TRBJ2-2	CASSGYPGLAGFTGELFF	TGTGCCAGCAGCGGTTACCCGGGACTAGCGGGTTTCACCGGGGAGCTGTTTTTT
TRBD2	NA	TRBV3-1/TRBV3-2	TRBJ2-1	CASSQENDGLAGLTDEQFF	TGTGCCAGCAGCCAAGAAAATGACGGCCTAGCGGGACTAACCGATGAGCAGTTCTTC
NA	NA	TRBV28	TRBJ1-3	CASSLIRNTIYF	TGTGCCAGCAGTTTAATTAGAAACACCATATATTTT
NA	NA	TRBV24-1	TRBJ2-1	CATSEAGTLLHNEQFF	TGTGCCACCAGTGAAGCCGGGACTTTGCTCCACAATGAGCAGTTCTTC
TRBD1	few	TRBV15	TRBJ2-1	CATSRDLGQGGYEQFF	TGTGCCACCAGCAGAGATCTAGGACAGGGGGGCTATGAGCAGTTCTTC
TRBD1	NA	TRBV30	TRBJ1-2	CAWSVGTETSYGYTF	TGTGCCTGGAGTGTAGGGACAGAAACCTCCTATGGCTACACCTTC
NA	NA	TRBV5-4	TRBJ1-1	CASGQNAMNTEAFF	TGTGCCAGCGGGCAGAATGCTATGAACACTGAAGCTTTCTTT
NA	NA	TRBV30	TRBJ2-7	CAWKGPSSYEQYF	TGTGCCTGGAAAGGTCCTAGCAGCTACGAGCAGTACTTC
NA	few	TRBV7-9	TRBJ1-1	CASSSRASNTEAFF	TGTGCCAGCAGCTCCCGGGCTTCGAACACTGAAGCTTTCTTT
NA	NA	TRBV5-1	TRBJ2-4	CASSLGLDIQYF	TGCGCCAGCAGCTTGGGTCTGGACATTCAGTACTTC
NA	NA	TRBV28	TRBJ2-1	CASSSPRQMSSYNEQFF	TGTGCCAGCAGTTCTCCCAGACAAATGAGCTCCTACAATGAGCAGTTCTTC
NA	NA	TRBV7-6	TRBJ1-3	CASSLTQGVGNTIYF	TGTGCCAGCAGCTTAACTCAGGGCGTGGGAAACACCATATATTTT
NA	once	TRBV7-8	TRBJ2-1	CASSLGGSQFF	TGTGCCAGCAGCTTAGGAGGATCGCAGTTCTTC
TRBD2	few	TRBV2	TRBJ2-1	CASSPPGLAGNNEQFF	TGTGCCAGCAGCCCGCCGGGACTAGCGGGTAACAATGAGCAGTTCTTC
NA	NA	TRBV19	TRBJ2-5	CASSIQGLFETQYF	TGTGCCAGTAGTATACAGGGACTGTTCGAGACCCAGTACTTC
NA	NA	TRBV19	TRBJ2-5	CASSTIQIGGETQYF	TGTGCCAGTAGCACCATACAAATTGGAGGAGAGACCCAGTACTTC